The entry below gives a single T cell receptor beta chain sequence along with its context. TCRdb's table, derived via immunoSEQ multiplex PCR, lists solely in-frame clones and lacks some. The data hold some 120,000 clones, with 85% to 90% observed a single time. The V end lost 9 bases, the J end lost 4 bases, and 8 bases lay between the germline ends. From germline, CDR1 is SGHRS and CDR2 YFSETQ. The CDR3 sequence is 10 residues long. This entry belongs to a study of blood T cell repertoires in COVID-19. Looking at the study overall: From T cells, B-cell-depleted T cells, or PBMCs came the material, which was cDNA or gDNA.

The receptor was derived from a human donor in a cohort sampled during active COVID-19. Sample: peripheral blood. This chain uses TRBV5-1 with TRBJ2-7; unclear D gene. The CDR3 coding sequence is TGCGCCAACCCGAGGTACGAGCAGTACTTC. This codes for CANPRYEQYF.